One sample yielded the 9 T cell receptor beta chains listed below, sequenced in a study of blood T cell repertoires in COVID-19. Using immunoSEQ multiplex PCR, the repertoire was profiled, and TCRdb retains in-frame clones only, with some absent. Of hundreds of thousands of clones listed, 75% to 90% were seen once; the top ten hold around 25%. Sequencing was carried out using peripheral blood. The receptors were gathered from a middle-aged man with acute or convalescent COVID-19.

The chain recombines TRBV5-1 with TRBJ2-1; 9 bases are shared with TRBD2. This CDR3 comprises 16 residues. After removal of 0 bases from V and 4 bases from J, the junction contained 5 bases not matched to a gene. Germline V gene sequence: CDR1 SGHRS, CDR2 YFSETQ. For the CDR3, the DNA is TGCGCCAGCAGCTTGGGGGCTAGCGGGATTTACAATGAGCAGTTCTTC. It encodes CASSLGASGIYNEQFF.

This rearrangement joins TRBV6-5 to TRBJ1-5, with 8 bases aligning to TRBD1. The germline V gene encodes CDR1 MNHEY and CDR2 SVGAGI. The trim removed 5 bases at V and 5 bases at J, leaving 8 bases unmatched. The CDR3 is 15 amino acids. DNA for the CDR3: TGTGCCAGCAGTAGACTTGGACAGGGCGATCAGCCCCAGCATTTT. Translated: CASSRLGQGDQPQHF.

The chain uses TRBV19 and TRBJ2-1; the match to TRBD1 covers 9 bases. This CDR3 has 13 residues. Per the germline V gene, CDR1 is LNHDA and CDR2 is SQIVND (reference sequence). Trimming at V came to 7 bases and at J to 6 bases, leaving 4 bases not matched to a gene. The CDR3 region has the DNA TGTGCCAGTAAAAGGACAGGGGCCAATGAGCAGTTCTTC. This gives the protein CASKRTGANEQFF.

Here the CDR3 DNA reads TGTGCCAGCAGCTTAGGCCCCAGGGGGAGTGAAGCTTTCTTT. Translating it yields CASSLGPRGSEAFF. The J gene is TRBJ1-1, the V gene TRBV7-2, with 7 bases fitting TRBD1. The CDR3 has 14 amino acids. CDR1 is SGHTA and CDR2 is FQGNSA in the germline V gene. J was trimmed by 7 bases and V by 1 base; bases with no gene match: 6.

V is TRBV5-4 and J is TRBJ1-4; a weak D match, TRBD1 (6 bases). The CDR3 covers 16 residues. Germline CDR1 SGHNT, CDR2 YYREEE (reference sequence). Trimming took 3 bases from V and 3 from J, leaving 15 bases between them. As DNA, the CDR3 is TGTGCCAGCAGCTCTGGGACGGACAGAGCTAATGAAAAACTGTTTTTT. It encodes CASSSGTDRANEKLFF.

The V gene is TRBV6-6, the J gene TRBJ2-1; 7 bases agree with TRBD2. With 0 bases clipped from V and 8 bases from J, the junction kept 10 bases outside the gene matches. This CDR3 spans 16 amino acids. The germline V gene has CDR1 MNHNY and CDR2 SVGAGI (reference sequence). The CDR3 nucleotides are TGTGCCAGCAGTTACTCGGTGGGACTAATTTATGATGAGCAGTTCTTC. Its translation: CASSYSVGLIYDEQFF.

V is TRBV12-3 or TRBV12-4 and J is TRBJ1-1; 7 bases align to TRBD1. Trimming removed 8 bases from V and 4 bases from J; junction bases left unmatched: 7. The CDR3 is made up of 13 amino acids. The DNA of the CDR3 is TGTGCCAGCCGAAGACAGGGCGGCACTGAAGCTTTCTTT. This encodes CASRRQGGTEAFF.

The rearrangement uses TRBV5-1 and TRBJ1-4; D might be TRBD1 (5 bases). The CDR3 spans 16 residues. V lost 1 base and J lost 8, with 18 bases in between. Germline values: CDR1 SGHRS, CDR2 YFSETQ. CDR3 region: CASSLTGSEGAEKLFF. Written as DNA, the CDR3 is TGCGCCAGCAGCTTGACCGGAAGTGAAGGGGCCGAAAAACTGTTTTTT.

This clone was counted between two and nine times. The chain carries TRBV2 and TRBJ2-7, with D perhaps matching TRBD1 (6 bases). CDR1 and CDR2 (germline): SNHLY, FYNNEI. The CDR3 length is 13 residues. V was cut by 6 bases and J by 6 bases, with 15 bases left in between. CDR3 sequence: CASRRYRASEQYF. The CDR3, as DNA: TGTGCCAGCAGGAGGTACAGGGCCTCCGAGCAGTACTTC.